The subject of this entry is one TCR beta chain. Its antigen is not identified. The sample originates from a study of cytomegalovirus exposure and HLA in healthy donors. The CDR3 has 14 residues. CDR1 LNHDA and CDR2 SQIVND come from the germline V gene (reference sequence). The V end lost 3 bases, the J end lost 8 bases, and 16 bases lay between the germline ends. General study points: Most TCR sequences were rare, but some public TCRs occurred in many donors. Cytomegalovirus status was reportedly diagnosed by the classifier with high specificity and sensitivity.

The PCR made use of 60 Vbeta and 13 Jbeta primers. Assay used: immunoSEQ multiplex PCR; TCRdb lists only in-frame clones, some missing. The sample yields around 98,000 clones, around 76% seen once. The chain recombines TRBV19 with TRBJ1-2, with D possibly being TRBD1 (6 bases). The TCR originated in a human donor in good health. The sequenced material came from PBMCs. CDR3 sequence reads: CASSIRGLSSGYTF. The CDR3 DNA follows: TGTGCCAGTAGTATCAGGGGTCTCAGTTCAGGCTACACCTTC.